This T cell receptor beta chain derives from a study of cytomegalovirus exposure and HLA in healthy donors. Study observations and caveats: Researchers reported that three CMV-associated chains were confirmed in vitro as CMV antigen-specific.

A remark on this clone: As yet, its antigen is unknown.

Produced via immunoSEQ multiplex PCR; TCRdb's table is partial and in-frame only. The table has some 98,000 clones, around nine tenths seen once. J gave up 5 bases and V 0 bases, and 6 bases lay outside the gene matches. Looked up from germline, CDR1 is SGHDN and CDR2 is FVKESK. The CDR3 totals 15 residues. Sequences were obtained from PBMCs. The chain carries TRBV14 and TRBJ2-7, with 8 bases that match TRBD1. The clonotype was recovered from a woman aged 25 to 39 in good health and CMV-seronegative. CDR3: CASSQDQGAEHEQYF. As DNA, the CDR3 is TGTGCCAGCAGCCAAGACCAGGGGGCTGAGCACGAGCAGTACTTC.